The 15 T cell receptor beta chains presented below share a single source sample, sequenced in a study of blood T cell repertoires in COVID-19. Clones were sequenced by immunoSEQ multiplex PCR, and TCRdb holds only the in-frame ones, with some missing. This sample has a few hundred thousand clones, with 85% found just once. Specimen: PBMCs or T cells enriched from blood (not recorded which). The origin of the receptors is a woman aged 45-59 years who had recovered from COVID-19.

The rearrangement joins TRBV4-2 to TRBJ2-2, with D tentatively TRBD1 (6 bases). The CDR3 covers 17 residues. Trimming shortened V by 4 bases and J by 4 bases, and 19 bases separated the two germline ends. Per the germline V gene, CDR1 is LGHNA and CDR2 is YNFKEQ. This chain's CDR3 is CASSLLLQGSGTGELFF. The DNA of the CDR3 is TGTGCCAGCAGCCTCCTCTTACAGGGTAGTGGCACCGGGGAGCTGTTTTTT.

The V and J genes are TRBV7-9 and TRBJ1-4, with D perhaps matching TRBD1 (5 bases). The V end lost 4 bases, the J end lost 5 bases, and 14 bases lay between the germline ends. The CDR3 consists of 15 residues. Germline CDR1 and CDR2: SEHNR and FQNEAQ (reference sequence). The CDR3 bases are TGTGCCAGCAGCTCCGCTGGGCAGGGAAATGAAAAACTGTTTTTT. Encoded protein: CASSSAGQGNEKLFF.

The chain is built from TRBV28 and TRBJ2-1; D perhaps matches TRBD1 (6 bases). The CDR3 runs 14 residues. CDR1 is MDHEN and CDR2 is SYDVKM in the germline V gene. Trimming cost V 1 base and J 9 bases, with 13 bases left between them. This CDR3 is CASSLYLNRAEQFF. The CDR3 DNA is TGTGCCAGCAGTTTATACTTAAACAGGGCTGAGCAGTTCTTC.

CDR3 nucleotide sequence: TGTGCCAGCAGCCAAGATCCCAGCGGGATAGGGGCTGGGGCCAACGTCCTGACTTTC. It specifies CASSQDPSGIGAGANVLTF. This chain connects TRBV4-2 to TRBJ2-6; TRBD2 matches 7 bases. CDR3 length: 19 residues. V was clipped by 0 bases and J by 2 bases; unmatched bases: 10. Germline-derived CDR1 and CDR2 are LGHNA and YNFKEQ.

J is TRBJ2-1 and V is TRBV11-3, with D perhaps matching TRBD1 (5 bases). V lost 5 bases and J lost 3, with 8 bases in between. This CDR3 has 13 amino acids. Looked up from germline, CDR1 is SGHNT and CDR2 is YENEEA. CDR3: CASSTQGYNEQFF. CDR3 coding DNA: TGTGCCAGCAGCACTCAGGGCTACAATGAGCAGTTCTTC.

This chain uses TRBV18 with TRBJ2-1, with D unclear. Trimming cost V 0 bases and J 9 bases, with 12 bases left between them. This CDR3 has 14 amino acids. In germline, CDR1 is KGHSH, CDR2 LQKENI. CDR3 DNA sequence: TGTGCCAGCTCACCACCGGGCGAAATCCGTGAGCAGTTCTTC. Its protein product is CASSPPGEIREQFF.

The J gene is TRBJ1-1, the V gene TRBV4-1; 8 bases map to TRBD1. The CDR3 consists of 17 residues. With 3 bases clipped from V and 2 bases from J, the junction kept 11 bases outside the gene matches. Looked up from germline, CDR1 is MGHRA and CDR2 is YSYEKL. CDR3 sequence reads: CASSQELNRGRNTEAFF. Written as DNA, the CDR3 is TGCGCCAGCAGCCAGGAACTCAACAGGGGGAGAAACACTGAAGCTTTCTTT.

The CDR3 sequence: CASSPWQGQEYNSPLHF. For the CDR3, the DNA is TGCGCCAGCAGCCCGTGGCAGGGACAGGAATATAATTCACCCCTCCACTTT. The chain recombines TRBV5-1 with TRBJ1-6, with 8 bases lining up with TRBD1. V lost 4 bases to trimming and J lost 4 bases; unmatched junction nucleotides: 10. The germline V gene has CDR1 SGHRS and CDR2 YFSETQ. The CDR3 has 17 residues. The whole variable domain, remainder taken from reference TRBV5-1 and TRBJ1-6, is KAGVTQTPRYLIKTRGQQVTLSCSPISGHRSVSWYQQTPGQGLQFLFEYFSETQRNKGNFPGRFSGRQFSNSRSEMNVSTLELGDSALYLCASSPWQGQEYNSPLHFGNGTRLTVT.

Ten or more counts support this clone. J is TRBJ1-1 and V is TRBV11-2, with 7 bases identical to TRBD1. Trimming took 0 bases from V and 8 from J; bases not matched to a gene: 12. This CDR3 is 16 amino acids long. Germline lookup yields CDR1 SGHAT and CDR2 FQNNGV. CDR3 protein: CASSLDPVGQSLEAFF. In DNA, the CDR3 is TGTGCCAGCAGCTTAGATCCTGTGGGACAGAGCCTCGAAGCTTTCTTT. Complete variable domain (other parts from reference TRBV11-2 and TRBJ1-1): EAGVAQSPRYKIIEKRQSVAFWCNPISGHATLYWYQQILGQGPKLLIQFQNNGVVDDSQLPKDRFSAERLKGVDSTLKIQPAKLEDSAVYLCASSLDPVGQSLEAFFGQGTRLTVV.

The V gene is TRBV5-1, the J gene TRBJ2-4, with TRBD1 identical over 11 bases. The CDR3 has 21 amino acids. Germline V gives CDR1 SGHRS, CDR2 YFSETQ. Trimming took 0 bases from V and 7 from J; bases not matched to a gene: 21. The CDR3 sequence: CASSLEGPHPGTGGTLNIQYF. DNA of the CDR3: TGCGCCAGCAGCTTGGAGGGGCCCCATCCCGGGACAGGGGGTACTCTTAACATTCAGTACTTC.

The chain is built from TRBV4-1 and TRBJ2-2, with TRBD2 as a possible D gene (6 bases). Germline lookup yields CDR1 MGHRA and CDR2 YSYEKL. The CDR3 is 15 residues long. V was cut by 1 base and J by 4 bases, with 10 bases left in between. The CDR3 coding sequence is TGCGCCAGCAGCCAAGGGCAGGGAGGCACCGGGGAGCTGTTTTTT. Protein: CASSQGQGGTGELFF.

This chain links TRBV6-5 with TRBJ1-1, with 9 nucleotides matching TRBD1. The ends lost 0 bases at V and 7 bases at J; junction bases unmatched: 6. This CDR3 has 15 amino acids. Germline V CDR1 and CDR2: MNHEY, SVGAGI. The CDR3 DNA reads as TGTGCCAGCAGTTACTCGGGGGGACAGGGTAGTGAAGCTTTCTTT. It specifies CASSYSGGQGSEAFF.

This chain joins TRBV13 and TRBJ2-1; D might be TRBD1 (5 bases). V lost 1 base and J lost 6, with 10 bases in between. The CDR3 has 14 residues. Per the germline V gene, CDR1 is PRHDT and CDR2 is FYEKMQ (reference sequence). CDR3 protein: CASSLARRANEQFF. CDR3 coding DNA: TGTGCCAGCAGCTTAGCTCGCAGGGCCAATGAGCAGTTCTTC.

V and J are TRBV20-1 and TRBJ1-5; 7 bases match TRBD1. V lost 3 bases to trimming and J lost 2 bases; unmatched junction nucleotides: 7. The CDR3 spans 15 residues. Looked up from germline, CDR1 is DFQATT and CDR2 is SNEGSKA (reference sequence). The CDR3 DNA is TGCAGTGCTAGTAGGGGGCGATACGGCAATCAGCCCCAGCATTTT. Its translation: CSASRGRYGNQPQHF.

The V gene is TRBV5-1, the J gene TRBJ1-1; 8 bases map to TRBD1. The CDR3 runs 15 residues. The ends lost 1 base at V and 4 bases at J; junction bases unmatched: 6. Germline CDR1 SGHRS, CDR2 YFSETQ. CDR3 sequence (DNA): TGCGCCAGCAGCTTGAGACAGGGGTGGGCCACTGAAGCTTTCTTT. This sequence encodes CASSLRQGWATEAFF.